This TCR beta chain was documented in a study of T cell responses to AZD1222 COVID-19 vaccine. Whole-study results and caveats: Receipt of two AZD1222 doses was followed by a rise in Spike-specific TCR breadth and depth. Sampling that yielded the repertoires occurred only after the peak T cell response.

Here immunoSEQ multiplex PCR was the method, and the copy in TCRdb shows in-frame clones only, minus some. The data contain around 150,000 clones, around 94% of them singletons. A note on this clone: The antigen remains unidentified.

The CDR3 runs 12 residues. In germline, CDR1 is SNHLY, CDR2 FYNNEI. V shed 1 base and J shed 3 bases, with 4 bases lying between them. This specimen consisted of peripheral blood, obtained on day 0 of AZD1222 vaccination. This receptor was taken from an adult in good health. This chain uses TRBV2 with TRBJ2-7; D is unresolved. The CDR3 DNA reads as TGTGCCAGCAGTGAAGAAGGCTACGAGCAGTACTTC. Translation gives CASSEEGYEQYF.